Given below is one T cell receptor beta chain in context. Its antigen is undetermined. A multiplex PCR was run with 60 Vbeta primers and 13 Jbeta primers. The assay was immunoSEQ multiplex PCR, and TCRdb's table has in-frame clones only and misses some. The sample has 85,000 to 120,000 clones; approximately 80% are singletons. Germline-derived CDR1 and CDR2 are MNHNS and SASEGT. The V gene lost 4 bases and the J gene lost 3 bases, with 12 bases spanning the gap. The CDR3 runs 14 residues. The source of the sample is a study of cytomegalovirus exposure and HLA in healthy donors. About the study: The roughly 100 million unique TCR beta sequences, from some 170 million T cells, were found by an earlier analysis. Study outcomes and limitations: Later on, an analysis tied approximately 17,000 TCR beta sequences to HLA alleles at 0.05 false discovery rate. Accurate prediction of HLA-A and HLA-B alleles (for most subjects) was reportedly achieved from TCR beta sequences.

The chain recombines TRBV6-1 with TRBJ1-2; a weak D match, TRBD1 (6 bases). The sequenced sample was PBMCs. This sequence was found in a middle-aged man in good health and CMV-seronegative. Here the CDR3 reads CASSARTAYYGYTF. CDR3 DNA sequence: TGTGCCAGCAGTGCCCGGACAGCTTACTATGGCTACACCTTC.